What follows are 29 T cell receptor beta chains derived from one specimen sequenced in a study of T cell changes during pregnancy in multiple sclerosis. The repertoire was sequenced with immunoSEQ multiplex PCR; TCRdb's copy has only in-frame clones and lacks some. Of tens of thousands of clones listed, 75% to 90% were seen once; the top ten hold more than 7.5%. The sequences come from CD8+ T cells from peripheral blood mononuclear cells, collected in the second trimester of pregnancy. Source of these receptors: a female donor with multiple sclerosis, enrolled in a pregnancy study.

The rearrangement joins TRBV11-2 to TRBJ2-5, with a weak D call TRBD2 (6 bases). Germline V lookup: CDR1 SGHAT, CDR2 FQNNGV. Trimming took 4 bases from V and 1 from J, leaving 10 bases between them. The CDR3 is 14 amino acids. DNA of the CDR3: TGTGCCAGCAGCTCCTGGGACTCCCAAGAGACCCAGTACTTC. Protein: CASSSWDSQETQYF.

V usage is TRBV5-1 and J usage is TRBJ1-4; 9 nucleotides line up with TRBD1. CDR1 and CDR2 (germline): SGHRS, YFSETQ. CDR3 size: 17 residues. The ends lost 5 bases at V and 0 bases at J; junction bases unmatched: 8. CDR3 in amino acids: CASRGDREVTTNEKLFF. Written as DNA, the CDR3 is TGCGCCAGCAGGGGGGACAGGGAGGTTACAACTAATGAAAAACTGTTTTTT. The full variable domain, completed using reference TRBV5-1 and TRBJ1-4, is KAGVTQTPRYLIKTRGQQVTLSCSPISGHRSVSWYQQTPGQGLQFLFEYFSETQRNKGNFPGRFSGRQFSNSRSEMNVSTLELGDSALYLCASRGDREVTTNEKLFFGSGTQLSVL.

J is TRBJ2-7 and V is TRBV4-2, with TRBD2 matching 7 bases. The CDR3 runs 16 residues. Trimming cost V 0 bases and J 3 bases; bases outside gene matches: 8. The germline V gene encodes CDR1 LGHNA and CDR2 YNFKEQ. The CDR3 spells CASSQDGAGLYYEQYF. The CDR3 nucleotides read TGTGCCAGCAGCCAAGATGGAGCGGGGCTATACTACGAGCAGTACTTC.

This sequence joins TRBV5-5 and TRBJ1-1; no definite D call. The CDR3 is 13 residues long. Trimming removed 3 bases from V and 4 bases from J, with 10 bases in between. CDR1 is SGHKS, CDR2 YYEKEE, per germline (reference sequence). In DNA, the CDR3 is TGTGCCAGCAGCTCGCCGGGGAGCACTGAAGCTTTCTTT. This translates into CASSSPGSTEAFF.

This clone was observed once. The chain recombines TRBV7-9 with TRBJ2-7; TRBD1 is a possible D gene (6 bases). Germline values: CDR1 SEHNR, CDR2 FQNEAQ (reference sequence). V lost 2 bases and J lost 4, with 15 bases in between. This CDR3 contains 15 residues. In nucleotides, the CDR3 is TGTGCCAGCAGCTTAATCACAGGGATGCGGTACGAGCAGTACTTC. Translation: CASSLITGMRYEQYF.

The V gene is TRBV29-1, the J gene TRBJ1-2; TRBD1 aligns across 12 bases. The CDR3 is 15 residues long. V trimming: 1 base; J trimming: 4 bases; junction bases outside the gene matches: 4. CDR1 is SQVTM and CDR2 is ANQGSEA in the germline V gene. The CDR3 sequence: CSVEAGTGGGYGYTF. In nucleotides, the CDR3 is TGCAGCGTTGAAGCTGGGACAGGGGGCGGCTATGGCTACACCTTC.

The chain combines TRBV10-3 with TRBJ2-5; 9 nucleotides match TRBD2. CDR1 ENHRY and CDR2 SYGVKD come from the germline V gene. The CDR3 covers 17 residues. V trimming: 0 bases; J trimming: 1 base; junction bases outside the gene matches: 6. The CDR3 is CAISESTRLAAQETQYF. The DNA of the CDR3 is TGTGCCATCAGTGAGTCGACTCGACTAGCGGCCCAAGAGACCCAGTACTTC.

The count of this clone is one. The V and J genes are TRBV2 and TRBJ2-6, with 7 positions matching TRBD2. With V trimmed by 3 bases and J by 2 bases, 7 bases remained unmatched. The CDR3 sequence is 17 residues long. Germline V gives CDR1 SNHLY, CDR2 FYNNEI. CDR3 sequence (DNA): TGTGCCAGCAGTGAGGCCAGCGGGGTCACTGGGGCCAACGTCCTGACTTTC. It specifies CASSEASGVTGANVLTF. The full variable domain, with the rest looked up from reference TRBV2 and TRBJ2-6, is EPEVTQTPSHQVTQMGQEVILRCVPISNHLYFYWYRQILGQKVEFLVSFYNNEISEKSEIFDDQFSVERPDGSNFTLKIRSTKLEDSAMYFCASSEASGVTGANVLTFGAGSRLTVL.

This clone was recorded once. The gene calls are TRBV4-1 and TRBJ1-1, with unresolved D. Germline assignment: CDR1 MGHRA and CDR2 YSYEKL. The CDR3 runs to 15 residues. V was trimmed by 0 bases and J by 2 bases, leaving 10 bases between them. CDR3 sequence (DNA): TGCGCCAGCAGCCAAGAAGGAGGCCCCAACACTGAAGCTTTCTTT. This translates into CASSQEGGPNTEAFF.

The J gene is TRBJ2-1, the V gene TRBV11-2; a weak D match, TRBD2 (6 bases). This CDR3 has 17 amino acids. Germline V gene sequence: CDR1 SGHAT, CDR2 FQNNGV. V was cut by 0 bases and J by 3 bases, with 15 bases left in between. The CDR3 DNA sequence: TGTGCCAGCAGCTTAGATCGTTTTGCGGGGCTCTACAATGAGCAGTTCTTC. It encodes CASSLDRFAGLYNEQFF.

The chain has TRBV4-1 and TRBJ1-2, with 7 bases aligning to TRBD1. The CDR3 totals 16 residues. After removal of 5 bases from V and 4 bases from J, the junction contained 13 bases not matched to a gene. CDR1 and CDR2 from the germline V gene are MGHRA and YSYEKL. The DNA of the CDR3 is TGCGCCAGCAGCTCCCTGACCAGGGGACAGACCTATGGCTACACCTTC. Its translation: CASSSLTRGQTYGYTF.

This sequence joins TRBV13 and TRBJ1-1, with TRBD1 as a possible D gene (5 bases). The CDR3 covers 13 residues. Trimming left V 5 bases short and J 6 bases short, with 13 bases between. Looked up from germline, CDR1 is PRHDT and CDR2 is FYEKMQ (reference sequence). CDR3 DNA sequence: TGTGCCAGCAGCCCTAAGACAGCGCCTGAAGCTTTCTTT. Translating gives CASSPKTAPEAFF. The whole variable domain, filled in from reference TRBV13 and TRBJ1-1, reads AAGVIQSPRHLIKEKRETATLKCYPIPRHDTVYWYQQGPGQDPQFLISFYEKMQSDKGSIPDRFSAQQFSDYHSELNMSSLELGDSALYFCASSPKTAPEAFFGQGTRLTVV.

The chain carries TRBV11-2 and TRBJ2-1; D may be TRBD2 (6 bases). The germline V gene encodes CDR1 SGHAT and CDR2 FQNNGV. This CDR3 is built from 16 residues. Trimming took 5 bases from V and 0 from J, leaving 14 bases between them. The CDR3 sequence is CASSPASVISYNEQFF. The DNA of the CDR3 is TGTGCCAGCAGCCCCGCTAGCGTTATCTCCTACAATGAGCAGTTCTTC.

CDR3 nucleotide sequence: TGTGCCAGCAGCCTTTCCACCGGGACAGCGAACACTGAAGCTTTCTTT. Its protein product is CASSLSTGTANTEAFF. This chain uses TRBV4-2 with TRBJ1-1, with 7 bases identical to TRBD1. Germline V gene lookup returns CDR1 LGHNA and CDR2 YNFKEQ. The CDR3 length is 16 residues. Germline trimming cut 4 bases from V and 1 base from J; bases unmatched to any gene: 9.

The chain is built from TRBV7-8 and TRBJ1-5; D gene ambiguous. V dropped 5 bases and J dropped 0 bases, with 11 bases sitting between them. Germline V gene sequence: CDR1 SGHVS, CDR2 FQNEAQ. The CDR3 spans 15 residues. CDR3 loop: CASSQAPVSNQPQHF. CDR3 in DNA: TGTGCCAGCAGCCAAGCACCTGTTAGCAATCAGCCCCAGCATTTT.

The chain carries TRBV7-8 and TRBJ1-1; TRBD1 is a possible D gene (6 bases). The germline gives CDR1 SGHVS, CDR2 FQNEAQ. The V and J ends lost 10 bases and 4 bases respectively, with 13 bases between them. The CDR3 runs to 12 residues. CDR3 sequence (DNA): TGTGCCATCCTTCCAGGGGTCACTGAAGCTTTCTTT. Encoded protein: CAILPGVTEAFF.

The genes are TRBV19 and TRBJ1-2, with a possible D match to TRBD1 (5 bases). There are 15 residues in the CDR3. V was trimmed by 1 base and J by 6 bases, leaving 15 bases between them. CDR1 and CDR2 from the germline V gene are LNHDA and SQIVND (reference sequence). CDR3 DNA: TGTGCCAGTAGTATAGGAATAGGGGTAGACGATGGCTACACCTTC. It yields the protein CASSIGIGVDDGYTF.

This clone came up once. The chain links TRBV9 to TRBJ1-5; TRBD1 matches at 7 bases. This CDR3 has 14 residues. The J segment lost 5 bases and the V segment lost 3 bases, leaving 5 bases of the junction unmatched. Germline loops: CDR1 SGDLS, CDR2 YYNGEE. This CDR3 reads CASSAATGDQPQHF. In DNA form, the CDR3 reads TGTGCCAGCAGCGCAGCTACAGGGGATCAGCCCCAGCATTTT.

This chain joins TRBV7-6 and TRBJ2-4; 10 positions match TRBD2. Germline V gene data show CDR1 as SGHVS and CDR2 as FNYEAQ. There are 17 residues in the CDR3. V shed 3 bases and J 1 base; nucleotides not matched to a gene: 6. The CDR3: CASSLGLAWGAKNIQYF. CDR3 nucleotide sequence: TGTGCCAGCAGCTTGGGACTAGCGTGGGGGGCCAAAAACATTCAGTACTTC.

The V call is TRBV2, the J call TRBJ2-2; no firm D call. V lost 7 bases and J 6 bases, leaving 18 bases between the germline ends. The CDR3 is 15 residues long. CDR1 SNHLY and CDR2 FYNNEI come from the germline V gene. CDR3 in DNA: TGTGCCAGCACCTTTTACCCCGAGTTGGCCGGGGAGCTGTTTTTT. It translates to CASTFYPELAGELFF.

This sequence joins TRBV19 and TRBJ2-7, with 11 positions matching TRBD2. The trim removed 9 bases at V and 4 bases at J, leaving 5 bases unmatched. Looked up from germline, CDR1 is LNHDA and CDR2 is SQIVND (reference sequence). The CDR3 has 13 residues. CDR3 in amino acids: CASRLAGMYEQYF. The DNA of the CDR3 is TGTGCCAGCCGACTAGCGGGGATGTACGAGCAGTACTTC.

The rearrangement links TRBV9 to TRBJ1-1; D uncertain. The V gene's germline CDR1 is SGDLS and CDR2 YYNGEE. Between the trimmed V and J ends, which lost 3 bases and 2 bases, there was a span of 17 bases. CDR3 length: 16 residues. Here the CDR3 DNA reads TGTGCCAGCAGCGAGAGGTCCCAGCCTATTAACACTGAAGCTTTCTTT. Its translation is CASSERSQPINTEAFF.

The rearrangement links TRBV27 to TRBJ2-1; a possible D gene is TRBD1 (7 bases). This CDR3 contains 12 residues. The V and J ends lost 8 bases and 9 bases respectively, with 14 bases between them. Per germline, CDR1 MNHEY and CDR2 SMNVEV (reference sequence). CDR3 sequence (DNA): TGTGCCAGCCTCAGGGGGGATGGTGAGCAGTTCTTC. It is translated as CASLRGDGEQFF.

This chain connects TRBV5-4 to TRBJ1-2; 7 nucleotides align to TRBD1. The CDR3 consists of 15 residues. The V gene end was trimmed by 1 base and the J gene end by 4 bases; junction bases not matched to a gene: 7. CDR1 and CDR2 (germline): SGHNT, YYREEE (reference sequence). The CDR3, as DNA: TGTGCCAGCAGCTTGACAGGGGCTGTGAGCTATGGCTACACCTTC. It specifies CASSLTGAVSYGYTF.

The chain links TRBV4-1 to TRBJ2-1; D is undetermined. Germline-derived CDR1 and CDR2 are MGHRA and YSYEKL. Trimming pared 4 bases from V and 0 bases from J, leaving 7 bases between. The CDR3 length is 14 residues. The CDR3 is CASSRSISYNEQFF. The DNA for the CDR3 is TGCGCCAGCAGCCGCAGTATCTCCTACAATGAGCAGTTCTTC.

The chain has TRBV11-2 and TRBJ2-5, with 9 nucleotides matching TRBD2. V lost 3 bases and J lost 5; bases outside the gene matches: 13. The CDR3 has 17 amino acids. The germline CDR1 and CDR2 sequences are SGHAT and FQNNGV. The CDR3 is CASSFAGGVGSWETQYF. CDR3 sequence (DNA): TGTGCCAGCAGCTTTGCGGGGGGGGTCGGCTCGTGGGAGACCCAGTACTTC. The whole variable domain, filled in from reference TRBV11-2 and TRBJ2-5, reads EAGVAQSPRYKIIEKRQSVAFWCNPISGHATLYWYQQILGQGPKLLIQFQNNGVVDDSQLPKDRFSAERLKGVDSTLKIQPAKLEDSAVYLCASSFAGGVGSWETQYFGPGTRLLVL.

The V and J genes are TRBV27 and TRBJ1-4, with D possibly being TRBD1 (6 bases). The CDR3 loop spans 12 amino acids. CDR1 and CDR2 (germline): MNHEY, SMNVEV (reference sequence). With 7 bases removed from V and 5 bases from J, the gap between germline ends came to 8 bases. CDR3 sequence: CASTQGNEKLFF. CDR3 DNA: TGTGCCAGCACTCAGGGGAATGAAAAACTGTTTTTT.

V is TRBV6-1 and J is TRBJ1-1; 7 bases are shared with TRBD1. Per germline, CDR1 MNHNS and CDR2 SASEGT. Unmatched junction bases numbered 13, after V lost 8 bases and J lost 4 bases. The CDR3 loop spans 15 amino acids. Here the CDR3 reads CASPAGTGEVTEAFF. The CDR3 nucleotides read TGTGCCAGCCCTGCCGGCACAGGGGAGGTCACTGAAGCTTTCTTT.

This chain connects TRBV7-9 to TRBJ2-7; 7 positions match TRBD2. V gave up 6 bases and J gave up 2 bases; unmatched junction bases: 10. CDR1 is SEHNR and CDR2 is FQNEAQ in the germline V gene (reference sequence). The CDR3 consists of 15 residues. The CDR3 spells CASSSPGREAYEQYF. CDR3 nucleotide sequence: TGTGCCAGCAGTTCCCCGGGGAGGGAAGCCTACGAGCAGTACTTC. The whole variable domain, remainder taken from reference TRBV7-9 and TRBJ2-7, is DTGVSQNPRHKITKRGQNVTFRCDPISEHNRLYWYRQTLGQGPEFLTYFQNEAQLEKSRLLSDRFSAERPKGSFSTLEIQRTEQGDSAMYLCASSSPGREAYEQYFGPGTRLTVT.